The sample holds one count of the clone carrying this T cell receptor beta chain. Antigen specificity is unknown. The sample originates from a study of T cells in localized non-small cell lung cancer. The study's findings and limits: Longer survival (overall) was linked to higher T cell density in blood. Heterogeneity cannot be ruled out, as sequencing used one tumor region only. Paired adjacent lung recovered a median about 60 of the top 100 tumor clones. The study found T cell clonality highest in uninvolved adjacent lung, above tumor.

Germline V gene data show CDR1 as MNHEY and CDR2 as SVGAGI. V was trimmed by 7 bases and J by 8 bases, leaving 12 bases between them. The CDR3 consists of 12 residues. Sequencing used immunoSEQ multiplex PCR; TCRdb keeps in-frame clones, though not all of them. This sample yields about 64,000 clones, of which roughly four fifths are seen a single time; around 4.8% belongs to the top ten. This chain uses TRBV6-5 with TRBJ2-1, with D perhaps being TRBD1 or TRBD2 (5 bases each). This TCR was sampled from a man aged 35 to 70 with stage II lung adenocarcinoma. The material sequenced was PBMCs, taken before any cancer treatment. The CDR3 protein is CASTGTGHEQFF. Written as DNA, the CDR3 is TGTGCCAGCACCGGGACCGGGCATGAGCAGTTCTTC.